This TCR beta chain was documented in a study of cytomegalovirus exposure and HLA in healthy donors. Donors likely had unrecorded immune exposures despite being nominally healthy when sampled. General observations from the study: HLA alleles were associated with 17,000 or so TCR beta sequences in a later analysis at 0.05 false discovery rate. Excluded: some indistinguishable V segments such as TRBV6-2 and TRBV6-3. Altogether, 150 to 200 TCR beta chains were recorded as cytomegalovirus-associated.

V was trimmed by 0 bases and J by 5 bases, leaving 7 bases between them. The V gene's germline CDR1 is SGHTA and CDR2 FQGTGA. The CDR3 is made up of 14 amino acids. This clone has only a few counts. Its target is not known. Other DNA sequences within the sample encode an identical CDR3. The PCR ran on 60 Vbeta and 13 Jbeta primers. The method was immunoSEQ multiplex PCR; TCRdb's version includes in-frame clones alone and lacks a portion of them. The sample holds 140,000 to 150,000 clones, 70% to 85% seen once. Sequencing was done on a sample of PBMCs. This sequence originates from a male donor in good health and CMV-seronegative. The chain has TRBV7-3 and TRBJ2-2, with D possibly TRBD2 on 5 matching bases. CDR3 in DNA: TGTGCCAGCAGCTTAACTGGCGGGACCGGGGAGCTGTTTTTT. Encoded protein: CASSLTGGTGELFF.